The 26 T cell receptor beta chains listed next were all sequenced from one sample in a study of PD-1 blockade in classical Hodgkin lymphoma. Method: immunoSEQ multiplex PCR; TCRdb's copy keeps in-frame clones and lacks some. This sample has fewer than 95,000 clones, with over 80% found just once. Stated time point: cycle 4 day 1 (C4D1), after more than five weeks of nivolumab. All the patients suffered relapse after autologous stem cell transplantation, and brentuximab vedotin exposure differed. The starting material was peripheral blood mononuclear cells (PBMCs), obtained before the fourth cycle of nivolumab. The origin of the receptors is a human donor with classical Hodgkin lymphoma.

This clone is a singleton in its sample. V usage is TRBV7-6 and J usage is TRBJ2-5, with 7 bases aligning to TRBD2. Unmatched junction bases numbered 11, after V lost 6 bases and J lost 7 bases. Germline V CDR1 and CDR2: SGHVS, FNYEAQ. This CDR3 is built from 14 residues. Here the CDR3 reads CASSPASGSWTQYF. Written as DNA, the CDR3 is TGTGCCAGCAGTCCCGCTAGCGGTTCGTGGACCCAGTACTTC.

Remarks on this clone: Other DNA sequences within the sample encode an identical CDR3. The chain has TRBV19 and TRBJ2-1; D possibly uses TRBD1 or TRBD2 (6 bases each). Germline lookup yields CDR1 LNHDA and CDR2 SQIVND (reference sequence). This CDR3 has 13 amino acids. V was trimmed by 6 bases and J by 4 bases, leaving 10 bases between them. Here the CDR3 DNA reads TGTGCCAGTAGCGGGGGCCTTTACAATGAGCAGTTCTTC. Its protein product is CASSGGLYNEQFF.

V and J are TRBV6-5 and TRBJ2-7, with D maybe TRBD2 (6 bases). The germline V gene encodes CDR1 MNHEY and CDR2 SVGAGI. This CDR3 has 13 residues. With 11 bases removed from V and 4 bases from J, the gap between germline ends came to 18 bases. DNA for the CDR3: TGTGCCGGCCACTTAGCGGCCCCGTACGAGCAGTACTTC. This gives the protein CAGHLAAPYEQYF.

The gene calls are TRBV9 and TRBJ2-5; TRBD1 matches 12 bases. This CDR3 region has 20 residues. Germline V gene lookup returns CDR1 SGDLS and CDR2 YYNGEE. After removal of 0 bases from V and 4 bases from J, the junction contained 16 bases not matched to a gene. The CDR3 region has the DNA TGTGCCAGCAGCGTAGGTCTCGTCGGGACAGGGGGCTATATGAGAGAGACCCAGTACTTC. Its protein product is CASSVGLVGTGGYMRETQYF.

The rearrangement joins TRBV19 to TRBJ2-3, with 8 nucleotides matching TRBD1. With V trimmed by 6 bases and J by 6 bases, 8 bases remained unmatched. Germline-derived CDR1 and CDR2 are LNHDA and SQIVND (reference sequence). This CDR3 region has 14 residues. CDR3 amino acids: CASRGGQGGDTQYF. DNA for the CDR3: TGTGCCAGTAGGGGAGGACAGGGAGGCGATACGCAGTATTTT.

The chain carries TRBV27 and TRBJ2-3, with TRBD1 matching 8 bases. Per germline, CDR1 MNHEY and CDR2 SMNVEV (reference sequence). This CDR3 is built from 15 residues. The J segment lost 2 bases and the V segment lost 6 bases, leaving 7 bases of the junction unmatched. The CDR3 sequence is CASSKTGALTDTQYF. The CDR3 DNA reads as TGTGCCAGCAGCAAGACAGGGGCGCTCACAGATACGCAGTATTTT.

The chain employs TRBV6-6 and TRBJ2-7; TRBD1 matches at 7 bases. Germline CDR1 is MNHNY and CDR2 is SVGAGI (reference sequence). V lost 2 bases and J lost 0; bases outside the gene matches: 7. The CDR3 extends over 16 amino acids. This CDR3 reads CASSYAFGTDSYEQYF. CDR3 nucleotide sequence: TGTGCCAGCAGTTACGCGTTCGGGACAGACTCCTACGAGCAGTACTTC.

This clone was observed a handful of times. This chain links TRBV7-9 with TRBJ2-7, with a weak D call TRBD1 (6 bases). The CDR3 contains 14 residues. Germline CDR1 reads SEHNR; CDR2 reads FQNEAQ (reference sequence). V lost 2 bases, J lost 2 bases, and 10 bases lay in between. The CDR3 bases are TGTGCCAGCAGCTTAACAGGGCCACCCTACGAGCAGTACTTC. Encoded protein: CASSLTGPPYEQYF. Full variable domain (missing parts from reference TRBV7-9 and TRBJ2-7): DTGVSQNPRHKITKRGQNVTFRCDPISEHNRLYWYRQTLGQGPEFLTYFQNEAQLEKSRLLSDRFSAERPKGSFSTLEIQRTEQGDSAMYLCASSLTGPPYEQYFGPGTRLTVT.

J is TRBJ2-4 and V is TRBV5-1; the match to TRBD2 covers 7 bases. The CDR3 totals 15 residues. The V gene's germline CDR1 is SGHRS and CDR2 YFSETQ. V was clipped by 1 base and J by 6 bases; unmatched bases: 7. The CDR3 DNA is TGCGCCAGCAGCTTGCCTAGCGGCGGTGGAAACATTCAGTACTTC. This sequence encodes CASSLPSGGGNIQYF.

The chain links TRBV5-6 to TRBJ2-5; the match to TRBD1 covers 9 bases. Germline CDR1 reads SGHDT; CDR2 reads YYEEEE. This CDR3 comprises 16 residues. With 2 bases clipped from V and 5 bases from J, the junction kept 10 bases outside the gene matches. CDR3 DNA sequence: TGTGCCAGCAGCTTCTCCGGGACAGGGTATCGGGAGACCCAGTACTTC. It yields the protein CASSFSGTGYRETQYF.

The gene calls are TRBV18 and TRBJ2-7; 7 nucleotides align to TRBD2. With 3 bases clipped from V and 5 bases from J, the junction kept 13 bases outside the gene matches. This CDR3 comprises 16 residues. Looked up from germline, CDR1 is KGHSH and CDR2 is LQKENI. CDR3: CASSPGGALRIHEQYF. The CDR3 DNA reads as TGTGCCAGCTCACCGGGAGGGGCCCTCCGGATCCACGAGCAGTACTTC.

The chain combines TRBV7-2 with TRBJ2-3; 10 bases line up with TRBD2. Unmatched junction bases numbered 5, after V lost 4 bases and J lost 4 bases. Germline CDR1 reads SGHTA; CDR2 reads FQGNSA. The CDR3 is 15 amino acids. CDR3 residues: CASSSSSGSSDTQYF. The CDR3 nucleotides read TGTGCCAGCAGCTCCTCTAGCGGGAGTTCAGATACGCAGTATTTT.

As DNA, the CDR3 is TGTGCCAGCAGCTCAGCCCGGGACAGGGGTTTCTTAGTCAAAAACATTCAGTACTTC. Protein sequence: CASSSARDRGFLVKNIQYF. The V gene is TRBV5-6, the J gene TRBJ2-4; TRBD1 aligns across 10 bases. V lost 3 bases, J lost 3 bases, and 15 bases stayed unmatched. CDR1 is SGHDT and CDR2 is YYEEEE in the germline V gene. This CDR3 has 19 residues.

The chain combines TRBV30 with TRBJ2-7, with a weak D call TRBD1 (5 bases). This CDR3 contains 12 residues. The germline CDR1 and CDR2 sequences are GTSNPN and SVGIG (reference sequence). V was clipped by 4 bases and J by 5 bases, with 12 bases between them. The CDR3 loop is CAWINRWDEQYF. The CDR3 coding sequence is TGTGCCTGGATAAACAGGTGGGACGAGCAGTACTTC.

This clone was seen only once. The V call is TRBV11-2, the J call TRBJ1-1; 7 nucleotides match TRBD1. The trim removed 6 bases at V and 1 base at J, leaving 5 bases unmatched. The CDR3 has 14 amino acids. Looked up from germline, CDR1 is SGHAT and CDR2 is FQNNGV. The chain's CDR3 is CASSPRGTNTEAFF. The CDR3 DNA is TGTGCCAGCAGTCCCAGGGGGACGAACACTGAAGCTTTCTTT.

The chain is built from TRBV15 and TRBJ2-7, with 7 bases aligning to TRBD2. The CDR3 has 17 amino acids. Per the germline V gene, CDR1 is LNHNV and CDR2 is YYDKDF (reference sequence). V shed 0 bases and J 4 bases; nucleotides not matched to a gene: 12. CDR3 residues: CATSREGGTASGYEQYF. DNA for the CDR3: TGTGCCACCAGCAGAGAGGGAGGGACGGCTAGCGGTTACGAGCAGTACTTC. Complete variable domain (other parts from reference TRBV15 and TRBJ2-7): DAMVIQNPRYQVTQFGKPVTLSCSQTLNHNVMYWYQQKSSQAPKLLFHYYDKDFNNEADTPDNFQSRRPNTSFCFLDIRSPGLGDTAMYLCATSREGGTASGYEQYFGPGTRLTVT.

The chain employs TRBV28 and TRBJ2-1; TRBD2 matches 11 bases. Germline V CDR1 and CDR2: MDHEN, SYDVKM. The length of the CDR3 is 13 residues. Trimming cost V 6 bases and J 5 bases; bases outside gene matches: 0. The CDR3 DNA sequence: TGTGCCAGCAGGACTAGCGGGAACAATGAGCAGTTCTTC. Translation gives CASRTSGNNEQFF.

The chain employs TRBV5-8 and TRBJ1-4, with TRBD1 matching over 7 bases. Germline values: CDR1 SGHTS, CDR2 YDEGEE. With 3 bases clipped from V and 0 bases from J, the junction kept 5 bases outside the gene matches. The CDR3 loop spans 16 amino acids. CDR3 protein: CASSSGQFATNEKLFF. The CDR3 DNA sequence: TGTGCCAGCAGCTCGGGACAGTTTGCAACTAATGAAAAACTGTTTTTT.

The rearrangement links TRBV5-4 to TRBJ2-1; D unclear. Germline V lookup: CDR1 SGHNT, CDR2 YYREEE (reference sequence). Trimming shortened V by 3 bases and J by 9 bases, and 10 bases separated the two germline ends. The CDR3 consists of 12 residues. CDR3 nucleotide sequence: TGTGCCAGCAGCTCCCCCCGTCGTGAGCAGTTCTTC. This gives the protein CASSSPRREQFF. Full variable domain (rest looked up from reference TRBV5-4 and TRBJ2-1): ETGVTQSPTHLIKTRGQQVTLRCSSQSGHNTVSWYQQALGQGPQFIFQYYREEENGRGNFPPRFSGLQFPNYSSELNVNALELDDSALYLCASSSPRREQFFGPGTRLTVL.

The rearrangement uses TRBV6-6 and TRBJ1-1; D might be TRBD1 (5 bases). This CDR3 has 14 residues. Between the trimmed V and J ends, which lost 7 bases and 0 bases, there was a span of 12 bases. Germline V lookup: CDR1 MNHNY, CDR2 SVGAGI (reference sequence). The CDR3 region has the DNA TGTGCCAGCAATGAGGGGCAGATGAACACTGAAGCTTTCTTT. This encodes CASNEGQMNTEAFF.

This chain uses TRBV7-2 with TRBJ1-2, with 7 nucleotides matching TRBD1. Trimming took 8 bases from V and 3 from J; bases not matched to a gene: 9. The CDR3 is 14 amino acids. The germline CDR1 and CDR2 sequences are SGHTA and FQGNSA. Here the CDR3 reads CASGREQGYYGYTF. CDR3 DNA sequence: TGTGCCAGCGGACGAGAACAGGGGTACTATGGCTACACCTTC. Using reference TRBV7-2 and TRBJ1-2 for the parts outside the CDR3, the full variable domain is GAGVSQSPSNKVTEKGKDVELRCDPISGHTALYWYRQSLGQGLEFLIYFQGNSAPDKSGLPSDRFSAERTGGSVSTLTIQRTQQEDSAVYLCASGREQGYYGYTFGSGTRLTVV.

CDR3 nucleotides: TGTGCCTGGAGTGGGGTGACCTCTGGAAACACCATATATTTT. It encodes CAWSGVTSGNTIYF. The V call is TRBV30, the J call TRBJ1-3, with no clear D. In germline, CDR1 is GTSNPN, CDR2 SVGIG (reference sequence). V was pared by 1 base and J by 0 bases, with 7 bases between. The CDR3 has 14 residues.

This clone was seen a handful of times. The rearrangement links TRBV5-8 to TRBJ2-7; 7 bases line up with TRBD1. Germline CDR1 SGHTS, CDR2 YDEGEE. The CDR3 runs 15 residues. The J segment lost 4 bases and the V segment lost 3 bases, leaving 10 bases of the junction unmatched. The chain's CDR3 is CASSSPGQVSYEQYF. The CDR3 DNA reads as TGTGCCAGCAGCTCCCCTGGACAGGTTTCGTACGAGCAGTACTTC.

V gene TRBV7-8 combines with J gene TRBJ2-2, with 8 bases identical to TRBD1. The CDR3 runs to 15 residues. Per germline, CDR1 SGHVS and CDR2 FQNEAQ. Trimming took 5 bases from V and 0 from J; bases not matched to a gene: 2. CDR3 sequence: CASSRTGSNTGELFF. DNA of the CDR3: TGTGCCAGCAGCCGGACAGGGTCGAACACCGGGGAGCTGTTTTTT.

The V and J genes are TRBV7-3 and TRBJ2-7; 7 nucleotides match TRBD2. The CDR3 is 15 residues long. Germline V gene lookup returns CDR1 SGHTA and CDR2 FQGTGA. Trimming removed 3 bases from V and 6 bases from J; junction bases left unmatched: 11. The CDR3 DNA reads TGTGCCAGCAGCTTGGGAGGGAATCCCCCTCTCGAGCAGTACTTC. It codes for CASSLGGNPPLEQYF.

The V gene is TRBV7-9, the J gene TRBJ1-4, with TRBD1 matching over 9 bases. Germline V gene data show CDR1 as SEHNR and CDR2 as FQNEAQ (reference sequence). V was pared by 5 bases and J by 5 bases, with 3 bases of the junction left unmatched. The CDR3 runs to 14 residues. In DNA, the CDR3 is TGTGCCAGCAGCGTGGGACAGGGAAATGAAAAACTGTTTTTT. Translation gives CASSVGQGNEKLFF.